Given below is one T cell receptor beta chain in context. Sequencing was performed with immunoSEQ multiplex PCR; in TCRdb, only in-frame clones are kept and a portion is missing. The sample contains 40,000 to 45,000 clones, 87% of which appear only once. These data are taken from a study of T cell changes during pregnancy in multiple sclerosis. CDR1 and CDR2 (germline): SGHRS, YFSETQ. The V segment lost 4 bases and the J segment 4 bases; nucleotides outside the gene matches: 6. The CDR3 has 15 residues. This receptor was identified in a female donor with multiple sclerosis, enrolled in a pregnancy study. Sequences were derived from CD4+ T cells from peripheral blood mononuclear cells, sampled after pregnancy. The chain carries TRBV5-1 and TRBJ2-2; TRBD2 agrees at 8 bases. CDR3 residues: CASSLPGGATGELFF. The CDR3 coding sequence is TGCGCCAGCAGCCTACCCGGGGGGGCCACCGGGGAGCTGTTTTTT.